One and the same sample provided the 19 T cell receptor beta chains below, sequenced in a study of blood T cell repertoires in COVID-19. TCRdb keeps only in-frame clones here, not all; method: immunoSEQ multiplex PCR. The sample records 140,000 or so clones, about 80% being singletons. Sequenced sample: PBMCs or T cells enriched from blood (not recorded which). These receptors were obtained from a woman aged 18-29 years who had been exposed to COVID-19.

The genes are TRBV7-3 and TRBJ2-2; D perhaps matches TRBD2 (6 bases). The germline CDR1 and CDR2 sequences are SGHTA and FQGTGA. There are 15 residues in the CDR3. The germline V and J ends were trimmed by 2 bases and 4 bases, with 11 bases remaining between them. CDR3 sequence: CASSLGGTGTGELFF. CDR3 sequence (DNA): TGTGCCAGCAGCTTAGGGGGGACGGGCACCGGGGAGCTGTTTTTT.

The rearrangement joins TRBV18 to TRBJ2-7; TRBD1 matches at 8 bases. V gave up 6 bases and J gave up 0 bases; unmatched junction bases: 10. Germline lookup yields CDR1 KGHSH and CDR2 LQKENI. The CDR3 totals 16 residues. The CDR3 DNA sequence: TGTGCCAGCTCGCCGGGACAGGAAAGAAGCTCCTACGAGCAGTACTTC. Its translation: CASSPGQERSSYEQYF.

The chain links TRBV19 to TRBJ1-2; D unresolved. CDR1 is LNHDA and CDR2 is SQIVND in the germline V gene (reference sequence). The germline V and J ends were trimmed by 2 bases and 5 bases, with 12 bases remaining between them. CDR3 length: 14 amino acids. In nucleotides, the CDR3 is TGTGCCAGTAGTATAATCCCCGGACTGTATGGCTACACCTTC. Translated, it gives CASSIIPGLYGYTF.

The chain links TRBV5-4 to TRBJ2-1, with D possibly matching TRBD2 (6 bases). V lost 5 bases, J lost 10 bases, and 19 bases lay in between. The V gene's germline CDR1 is SGHNT and CDR2 YYREEE (reference sequence). CDR3 size: 14 residues. CDR3 nucleotide sequence: TGTGCCAGCAGGCTCGGGACTGTCGCCGGGGAGCAGTTCTTC. Translated, it gives CASRLGTVAGEQFF.

The chain couples TRBV5-6 to TRBJ1-2, with a tentative D call TRBD1 (5 bases). CDR1 is SGHDT and CDR2 is YYEEEE in the germline V gene. V gave up 0 bases and J gave up 4 bases, with 13 bases separating them. This CDR3 is 15 amino acids long. For the CDR3, the DNA is TGTGCCAGCAGCTTGGGGGGCTACGCTACCTATGGCTACACCTTC. Its protein is CASSLGGYATYGYTF.

In its sample, this clone was seen once. The rearrangement links TRBV27 to TRBJ2-1, with 7 bases fitting TRBD1. The CDR3 extends over 17 amino acids. Germline assignment: CDR1 MNHEY and CDR2 SMNVEV (reference sequence). The V gene end was trimmed by 5 bases and the J gene end by 0 bases; junction bases not matched to a gene: 10. The CDR3 loop is CASSPRTGASSYNEQFF. In DNA form, the CDR3 reads TGTGCCAGCAGTCCACGGACAGGCGCGAGCTCCTACAATGAGCAGTTCTTC.

The CDR3 DNA reads as TGTACCCAGTCAGGGGCGACGCATACAGACACAGATACGCAGTATTTT. Amino acids: CTQSGATHTDTDTQYF. The chain joins TRBV3-1 (or the pseudogene TRBV3-2) to TRBJ2-3, with a possible D match to TRBD1 (6 bases). The CDR3 has 16 amino acids. Germline CDR1 and CDR2: LGHDT and YNNKEL (reference sequence).

This chain connects TRBV11-2 to TRBJ2-7, with TRBD2 identical over 9 bases. The CDR3 runs to 16 residues. CDR1 and CDR2 from the germline V gene are SGHAT and FQNNGV. Trimming removed 8 bases from V and 3 bases from J; junction bases left unmatched: 14. Here the CDR3 reads CASVIGAGGIIYEQYF. In DNA form, the CDR3 reads TGTGCCAGCGTAATTGGAGCGGGAGGTATTATCTACGAGCAGTACTTC. Full variable domain (rest looked up from reference TRBV11-2 and TRBJ2-7): EAGVAQSPRYKIIEKRQSVAFWCNPISGHATLYWYQQILGQGPKLLIQFQNNGVVDDSQLPKDRFSAERLKGVDSTLKIQPAKLEDSAVYLCASVIGAGGIIYEQYFGPGTRLTVT.

The chain recombines TRBV29-1 with TRBJ2-7, with 9 nucleotides matching TRBD1. Germline V lookup: CDR1 SQVTM, CDR2 ANQGSEA. The trim removed 6 bases at V and 6 bases at J, leaving 9 bases unmatched. This CDR3 spans 13 amino acids. This CDR3 is CSVVTGGIGEQYF. The CDR3 bases are TGCAGCGTCGTGACAGGGGGTATAGGCGAGCAGTACTTC.

The V call is TRBV11-2, the J call TRBJ1-2; possibly TRBD1 for D (6 bases). The CDR3 runs 16 residues. Germline CDR1 reads SGHAT; CDR2 reads FQNNGV. The V gene lost 4 bases and the J gene lost 5 bases, with 20 bases spanning the gap. The CDR3 sequence: CASSSLKGHNYYGYTF. The CDR3 nucleotides read TGTGCCAGCAGCTCCTTAAAGGGACACAATTATTATGGCTACACCTTC.

The V gene is TRBV28, the J gene TRBJ2-5; D is uncertain. Between the trimmed V and J ends, which lost 2 bases and 4 bases, there was a span of 5 bases. Germline assignment: CDR1 MDHEN and CDR2 SYDVKM. This CDR3 spans 12 amino acids. CDR3 residues: CASSLQSETQYF. The CDR3 nucleotides are TGTGCCAGCAGTTTACAATCAGAGACCCAGTACTTC. Supplemented by reference TRBV28 and TRBJ2-5, the full variable domain reads DVKVTQSSRYLVKRTGEKVFLECVQDMDHENMFWYRQDPGLGLRLIYFSYDVKMKEKGDIPEGYSVSREKKERFSLILESASTNQTSMYLCASSLQSETQYFGPGTRLLVL.

This rearrangement joins TRBV7-8 to TRBJ1-6; possible D gene TRBD1, 6 bases. V lost 5 bases to trimming and J lost 5 bases, with 16 bases between them. The CDR3 is made up of 16 amino acids. Germline V gives CDR1 SGHVS, CDR2 FQNEAQ. Here the CDR3 reads CASSIQGWGDNSPLHF. In DNA form, the CDR3 reads TGTGCCAGCAGCATACAGGGCTGGGGTGATAATTCACCCCTCCACTTT.

This clone was seen only a few times. The rearrangement joins TRBV10-3 to TRBJ2-5; 10 bases fit TRBD2. CDR3 size: 17 residues. V shed 2 bases, J shed 5 bases, and the junction held 11 bases outside the gene matches. Germline CDR1 and CDR2: ENHRY and SYGVKD. The CDR3 sequence is CAISELSAGGLKETQYF. The CDR3 DNA reads as TGTGCCATCAGTGAGCTTTCAGCGGGAGGGTTGAAGGAGACCCAGTACTTC.

V and J are TRBV27 and TRBJ2-7; D might be TRBD1 (6 bases). Trimming pared 2 bases from V and 3 bases from J, leaving 14 bases between. The CDR3 runs 15 residues. CDR1 is MNHEY, CDR2 SMNVEV, per germline (reference sequence). The CDR3 coding sequence is TGTGCCAGCAGTTTAATGGGAACAGGGCGCTACGAGCAGTACTTC. This codes for CASSLMGTGRYEQYF.

The rearrangement uses TRBV2 and TRBJ2-7, with a weak D call TRBD2 (7 bases). Germline-derived CDR1 and CDR2 are SNHLY and FYNNEI. The length of the CDR3 is 13 residues. V was clipped by 5 bases and J by 2 bases, with 10 bases between them. The CDR3, as DNA: TGTGCCAGCAGTATAGGGGGGGCCTACGAGCAGTACTTC. Protein product: CASSIGGAYEQYF.

This clone was counted once. The gene calls are TRBV6-5 and TRBJ1-2; 7 bases are shared with TRBD1. V gave up 2 bases and J gave up 8 bases; unmatched junction bases: 5. The germline V gene has CDR1 MNHEY and CDR2 SVGAGI. This CDR3 spans 13 amino acids. The CDR3 region has the DNA TGTGCCAGCAGTTACCGGGACAGAGCCGGCTACACCTTC. Translating it yields CASSYRDRAGYTF.

The chain joins TRBV5-1 to TRBJ1-1; D is perhaps TRBD1 (5 bases). V was trimmed by 0 bases and J by 5 bases, leaving 14 bases between them. Germline CDR1 and CDR2: SGHRS and YFSETQ. The CDR3 runs to 15 residues. The CDR3 reads CASSLERTKITEAFF. The CDR3, as DNA: TGCGCCAGCAGCTTGGAGAGGACAAAGATAACTGAAGCTTTCTTT.

The table lists this clone with a count of one. The chain is built from TRBV5-1 and TRBJ2-7; the D gene is possibly TRBD2 (6 bases). CDR3 length: 15 amino acids. The ends were cut back, 5 bases at V and 3 bases at J, with 18 bases in the middle. The germline V gene encodes CDR1 SGHRS and CDR2 YFSETQ. The CDR3 here is CASSWTPGALYEQYF. The CDR3 DNA reads as TGCGCCAGCAGTTGGACGCCGGGAGCACTCTACGAGCAGTACTTC.

The genes are TRBV28 and TRBJ2-3, with 8 bases aligning to TRBD2. This CDR3 contains 17 residues. After removal of 3 bases from V and 3 bases from J, the junction contained 11 bases not matched to a gene. Germline V gene lookup returns CDR1 MDHEN and CDR2 SYDVKM. The DNA of the CDR3 is TGTGCCAGCAGTTTTCATAGAAGCGGGAGAGCGACAGATACGCAGTATTTT. It encodes CASSFHRSGRATDTQYF.